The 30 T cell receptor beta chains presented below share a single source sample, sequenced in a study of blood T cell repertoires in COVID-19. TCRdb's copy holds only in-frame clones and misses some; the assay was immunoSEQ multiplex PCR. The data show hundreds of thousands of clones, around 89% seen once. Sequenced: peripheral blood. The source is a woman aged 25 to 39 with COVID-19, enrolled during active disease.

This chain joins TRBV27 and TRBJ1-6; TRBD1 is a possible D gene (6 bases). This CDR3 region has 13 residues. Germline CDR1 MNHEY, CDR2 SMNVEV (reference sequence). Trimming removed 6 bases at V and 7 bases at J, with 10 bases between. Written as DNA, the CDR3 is TGTGCCAGCAGCACAGGGATCAATTCACCCCTCCACTTT. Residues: CASSTGINSPLHF.

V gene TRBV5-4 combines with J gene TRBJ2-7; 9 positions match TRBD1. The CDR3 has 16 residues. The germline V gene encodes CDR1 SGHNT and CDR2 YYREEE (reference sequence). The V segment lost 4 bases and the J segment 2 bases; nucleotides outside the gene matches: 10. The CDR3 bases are TGTGCCAGCAGCGACGGTGAGGGACAGGGACCCTACGAGCAGTACTTC. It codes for CASSDGEGQGPYEQYF. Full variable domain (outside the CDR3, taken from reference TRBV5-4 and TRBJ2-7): ETGVTQSPTHLIKTRGQQVTLRCSSQSGHNTVSWYQQALGQGPQFIFQYYREEENGRGNFPPRFSGLQFPNYSSELNVNALELDDSALYLCASSDGEGQGPYEQYFGPGTRLTVT.

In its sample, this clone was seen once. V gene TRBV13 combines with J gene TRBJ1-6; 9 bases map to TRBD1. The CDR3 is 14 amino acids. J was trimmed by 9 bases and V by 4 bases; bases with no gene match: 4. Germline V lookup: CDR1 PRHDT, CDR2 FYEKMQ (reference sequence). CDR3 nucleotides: TGTGCCAGCAGCTGGGGACAGGGCGGTTCACCCCTCCACTTT. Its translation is CASSWGQGGSPLHF. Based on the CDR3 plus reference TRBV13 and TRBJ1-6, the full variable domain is AAGVIQSPRHLIKEKRETATLKCYPIPRHDTVYWYQQGPGQDPQFLISFYEKMQSDKGSIPDRFSAQQFSDYHSELNMSSLELGDSALYFCASSWGQGGSPLHFGNGTRLTVT.

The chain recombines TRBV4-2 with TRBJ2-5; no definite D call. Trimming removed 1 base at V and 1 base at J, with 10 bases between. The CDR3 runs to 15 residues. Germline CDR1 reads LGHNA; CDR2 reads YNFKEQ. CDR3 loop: CASSQVPYPQETQYF. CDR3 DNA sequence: TGTGCCAGCAGCCAAGTCCCCTACCCCCAAGAGACCCAGTACTTC.

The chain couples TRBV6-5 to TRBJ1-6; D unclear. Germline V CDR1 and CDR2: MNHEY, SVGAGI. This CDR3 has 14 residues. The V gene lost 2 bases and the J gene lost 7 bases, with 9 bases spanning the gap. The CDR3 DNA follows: TGTGCCAGCAGTTACAGCAGGTCAAATTCACCCCTCCACTTT. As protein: CASSYSRSNSPLHF.

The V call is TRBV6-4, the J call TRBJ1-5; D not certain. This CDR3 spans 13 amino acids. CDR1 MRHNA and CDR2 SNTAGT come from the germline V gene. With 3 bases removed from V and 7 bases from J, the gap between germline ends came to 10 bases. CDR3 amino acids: CASSEEGGQPQHF. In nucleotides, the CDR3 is TGTGCCAGCAGTGAAGAGGGAGGACAGCCCCAGCATTTT.

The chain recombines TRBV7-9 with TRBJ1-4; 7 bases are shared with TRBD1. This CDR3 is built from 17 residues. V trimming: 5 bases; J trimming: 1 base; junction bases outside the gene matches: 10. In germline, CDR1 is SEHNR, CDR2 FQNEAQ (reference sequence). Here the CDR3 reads CASSPRQGGRTNEKLFF. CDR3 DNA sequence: TGTGCCAGCAGCCCGCGACAGGGAGGAAGAACTAATGAAAAACTGTTTTTT. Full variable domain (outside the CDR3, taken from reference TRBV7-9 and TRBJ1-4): DTGVSQNPRHKITKRGQNVTFRCDPISEHNRLYWYRQTLGQGPEFLTYFQNEAQLEKSRLLSDRFSAERPKGSFSTLEIQRTEQGDSAMYLCASSPRQGGRTNEKLFFGSGTQLSVL.

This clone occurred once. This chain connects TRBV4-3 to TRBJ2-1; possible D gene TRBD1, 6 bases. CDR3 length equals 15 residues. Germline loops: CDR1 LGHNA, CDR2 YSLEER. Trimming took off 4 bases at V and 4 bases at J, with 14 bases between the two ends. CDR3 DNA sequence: TGCGCCAGCAGCCGTGTGATAGACAGGTACAATGAGCAGTTCTTC. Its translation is CASSRVIDRYNEQFF.

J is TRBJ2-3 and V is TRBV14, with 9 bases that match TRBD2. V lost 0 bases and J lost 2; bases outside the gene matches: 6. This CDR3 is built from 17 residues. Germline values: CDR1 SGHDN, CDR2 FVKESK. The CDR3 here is CASSQDGGGRATDTQYF. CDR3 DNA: TGTGCCAGCAGCCAAGACGGGGGCGGGAGGGCCACAGATACGCAGTATTTT.

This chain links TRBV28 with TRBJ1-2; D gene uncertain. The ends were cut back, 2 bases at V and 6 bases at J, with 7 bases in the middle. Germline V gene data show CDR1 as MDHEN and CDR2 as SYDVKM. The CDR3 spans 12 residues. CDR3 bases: TGTGCCAGCAGTTTACGCGGTGATGGCTACACCTTC. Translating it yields CASSLRGDGYTF.

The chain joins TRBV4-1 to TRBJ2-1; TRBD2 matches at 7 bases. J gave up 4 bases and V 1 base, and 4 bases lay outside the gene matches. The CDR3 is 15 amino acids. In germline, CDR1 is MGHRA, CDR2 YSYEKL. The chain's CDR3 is CASSQGSGEYNEQFF. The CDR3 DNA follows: TGCGCCAGCAGCCAAGGGAGCGGGGAATACAATGAGCAGTTCTTC.

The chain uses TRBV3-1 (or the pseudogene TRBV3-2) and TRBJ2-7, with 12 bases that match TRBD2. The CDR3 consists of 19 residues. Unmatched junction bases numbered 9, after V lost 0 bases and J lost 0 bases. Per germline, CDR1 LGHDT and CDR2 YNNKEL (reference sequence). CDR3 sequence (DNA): TGTGCCAGCAGCCAAGAGGGCCTAGCGGGAGGGCCCTCCTCCTACGAGCAGTACGTC. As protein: CASSQEGLAGGPSSYEQYV.

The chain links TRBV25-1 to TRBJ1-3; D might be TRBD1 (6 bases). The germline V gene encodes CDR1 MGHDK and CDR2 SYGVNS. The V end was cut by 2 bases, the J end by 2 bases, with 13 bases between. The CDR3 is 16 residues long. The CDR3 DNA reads TGTGCCAGCAGTGAACTACCACAGGGCCCTGGAAACACCATATATTTT. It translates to CASSELPQGPGNTIYF. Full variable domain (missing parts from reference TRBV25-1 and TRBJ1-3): EADIYQTPRYLVIGTGKKITLECSQTMGHDKMYWYQQDPGMELHLIHYSYGVNSTEKGDLSSESTVSRIRTEHFPLTLESARPSHTSQYLCASSELPQGPGNTIYFGEGSWLTVV.

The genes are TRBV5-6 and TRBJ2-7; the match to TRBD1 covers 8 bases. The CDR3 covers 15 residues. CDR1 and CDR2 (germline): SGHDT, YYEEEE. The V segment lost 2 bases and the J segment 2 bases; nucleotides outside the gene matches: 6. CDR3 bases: TGTGCCAGCAGCTTATACGGACAGGGCGCCTACGAGCAGTACGTC. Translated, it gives CASSLYGQGAYEQYV.

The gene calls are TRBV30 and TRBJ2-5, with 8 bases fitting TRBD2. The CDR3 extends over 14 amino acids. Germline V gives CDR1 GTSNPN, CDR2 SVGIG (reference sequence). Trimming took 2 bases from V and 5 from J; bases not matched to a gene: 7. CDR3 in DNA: TGTGCCTGGAGTCCAGCGGGAGTCGCGGAGACCCAGTACTTC. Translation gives CAWSPAGVAETQYF.

The CDR3 bases are TGTGCCAGCAGCCCCTTATCCGGGCGGGGGGGTCAAGAGACCCAGTACTTC. Protein: CASSPLSGRGGQETQYF. The chain has TRBV14 and TRBJ2-5; 9 bases line up with TRBD2. The germline gives CDR1 SGHDN, CDR2 FVKESK. The CDR3 is 17 residues long. Trimming took 4 bases from V and 2 from J; bases not matched to a gene: 11.

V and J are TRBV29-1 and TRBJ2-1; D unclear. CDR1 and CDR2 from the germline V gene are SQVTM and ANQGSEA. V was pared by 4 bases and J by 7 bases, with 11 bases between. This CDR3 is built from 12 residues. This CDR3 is CSVARVENEQFF. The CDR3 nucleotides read TGCAGCGTTGCCCGGGTGGAGAATGAGCAGTTCTTC.

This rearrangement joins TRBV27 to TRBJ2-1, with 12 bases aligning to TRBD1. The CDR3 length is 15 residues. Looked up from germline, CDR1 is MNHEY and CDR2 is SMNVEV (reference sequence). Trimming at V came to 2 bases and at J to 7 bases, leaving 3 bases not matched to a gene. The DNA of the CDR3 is TGTGCCAGCAGTTTAGGGACAGGGGGCTGGAATGAGCAGTTCTTC. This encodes CASSLGTGGWNEQFF.

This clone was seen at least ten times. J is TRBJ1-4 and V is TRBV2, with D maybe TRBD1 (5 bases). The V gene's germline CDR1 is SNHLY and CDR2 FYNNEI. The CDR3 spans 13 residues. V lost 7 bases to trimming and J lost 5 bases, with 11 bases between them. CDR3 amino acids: CASKGNRNEKLFF. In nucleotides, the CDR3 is TGTGCCAGCAAAGGGAACAGGAATGAAAAACTGTTTTTT.

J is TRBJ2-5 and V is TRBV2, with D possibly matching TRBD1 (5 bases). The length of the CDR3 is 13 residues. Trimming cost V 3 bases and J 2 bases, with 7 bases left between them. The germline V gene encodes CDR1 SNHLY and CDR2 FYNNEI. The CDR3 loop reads CASSDDRQETQYF. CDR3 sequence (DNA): TGTGCCAGCAGTGACGACAGACAAGAGACCCAGTACTTC.

CDR3 protein: CASSLSAGAEAFF. The CDR3 DNA sequence: TGTGCCAGCAGCTTGAGTGCGGGGGCCGAAGCTTTCTTT. The V gene is TRBV5-6, the J gene TRBJ1-1, with D possibly matching TRBD1 (6 bases). The ends were cut back, 1 base at V and 8 bases at J, with 12 bases in the middle. Germline CDR1 is SGHDT and CDR2 is YYEEEE. The CDR3 is 13 residues long.

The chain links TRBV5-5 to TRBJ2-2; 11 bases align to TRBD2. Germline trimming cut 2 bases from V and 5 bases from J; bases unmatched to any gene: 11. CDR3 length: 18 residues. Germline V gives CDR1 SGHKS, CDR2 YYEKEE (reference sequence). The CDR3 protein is CASSLLAGASPVTGELFF. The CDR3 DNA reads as TGTGCCAGCAGCTTACTAGCGGGGGCCTCACCTGTGACCGGGGAGCTGTTTTTT.

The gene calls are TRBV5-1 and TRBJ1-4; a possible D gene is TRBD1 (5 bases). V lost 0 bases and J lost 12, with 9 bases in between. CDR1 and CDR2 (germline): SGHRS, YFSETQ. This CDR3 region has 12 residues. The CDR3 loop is CASSLAGVELFF. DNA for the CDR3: TGCGCCAGCAGCTTGGCGGGGGTGGAACTGTTTTTT.

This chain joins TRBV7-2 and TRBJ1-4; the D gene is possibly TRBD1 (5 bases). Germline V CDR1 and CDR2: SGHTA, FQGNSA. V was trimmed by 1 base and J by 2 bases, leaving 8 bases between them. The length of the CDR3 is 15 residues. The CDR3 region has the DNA TGTGCCAGCAGCTTAGGGGGGGTGACTAATGAAAAACTGTTTTTT. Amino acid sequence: CASSLGGVTNEKLFF.

The CDR3 DNA reads as TGCGCCAGCAGCCCGACAGGGATGAACTATGGCTACACCTTC. This encodes CASSPTGMNYGYTF. This chain joins TRBV5-1 and TRBJ1-2; 7 nucleotides match TRBD1. CDR1 SGHRS and CDR2 YFSETQ come from the germline V gene. The trim removed 4 bases at V and 2 bases at J, leaving 5 bases unmatched. This CDR3 is built from 14 residues.

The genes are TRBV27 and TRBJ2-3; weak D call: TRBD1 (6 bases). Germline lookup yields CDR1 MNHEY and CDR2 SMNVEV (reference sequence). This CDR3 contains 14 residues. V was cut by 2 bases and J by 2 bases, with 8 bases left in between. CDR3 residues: CASSLQGTTDTQYF. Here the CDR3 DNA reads TGTGCCAGCAGTTTACAGGGGACCACAGATACGCAGTATTTT.

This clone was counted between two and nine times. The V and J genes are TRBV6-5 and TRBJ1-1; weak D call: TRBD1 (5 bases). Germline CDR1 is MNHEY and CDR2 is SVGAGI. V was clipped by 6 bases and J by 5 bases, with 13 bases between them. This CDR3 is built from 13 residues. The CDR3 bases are TGTGCCAGCAGGGACAACCTGGGAACTGAAGCTTTCTTT. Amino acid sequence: CASRDNLGTEAFF.

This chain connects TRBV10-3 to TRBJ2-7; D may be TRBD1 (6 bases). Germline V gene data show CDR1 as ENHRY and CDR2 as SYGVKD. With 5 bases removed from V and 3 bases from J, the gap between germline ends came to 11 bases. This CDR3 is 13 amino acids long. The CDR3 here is CAISPGTNYEQYF. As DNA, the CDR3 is TGTGCCATCAGTCCCGGGACAAACTACGAGCAGTACTTC.

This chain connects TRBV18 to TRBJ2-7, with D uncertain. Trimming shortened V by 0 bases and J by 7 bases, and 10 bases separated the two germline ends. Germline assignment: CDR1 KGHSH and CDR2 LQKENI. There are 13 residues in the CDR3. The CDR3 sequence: CASSPPTLEEQYF. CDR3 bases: TGTGCCAGCTCACCACCTACCCTAGAAGAGCAGTACTTC.

The CDR3 sequence is CASSDRNRQGADTEAFF. CDR3 bases: TGTGCCAGCAGTGATCGCAATCGACAGGGGGCGGACACTGAAGCTTTCTTT. The V call is TRBV6-4, the J call TRBJ1-1; 10 nucleotides agree with TRBD1. Trimming at V came to 3 bases and at J to 3 bases, leaving 10 bases not matched to a gene. The CDR3 sequence is 17 residues long. The germline gives CDR1 MRHNA, CDR2 SNTAGT.